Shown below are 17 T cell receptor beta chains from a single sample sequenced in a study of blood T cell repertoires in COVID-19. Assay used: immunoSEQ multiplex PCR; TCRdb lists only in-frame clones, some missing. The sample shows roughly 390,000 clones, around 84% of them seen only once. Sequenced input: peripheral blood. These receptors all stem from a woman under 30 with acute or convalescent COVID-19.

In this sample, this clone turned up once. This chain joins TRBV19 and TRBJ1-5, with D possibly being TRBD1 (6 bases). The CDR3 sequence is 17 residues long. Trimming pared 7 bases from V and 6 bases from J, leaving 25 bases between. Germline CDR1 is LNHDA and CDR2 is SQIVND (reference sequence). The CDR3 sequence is CASTDKWGGDVPQPQHF. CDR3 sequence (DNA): TGTGCCAGTACCGACAAATGGGGGGGCGATGTTCCTCAGCCCCAGCATTTT.

CDR3 loop: CASSSGLAGVATGELFF. CDR3 nucleotide sequence: TGTGCCAGCAGTTCGGGACTAGCGGGAGTTGCCACCGGGGAGCTGTTTTTT. V and J are TRBV28 and TRBJ2-2, with 14 bases identical to TRBD2. The germline CDR1 and CDR2 sequences are MDHEN and SYDVKM. The CDR3 extends over 17 amino acids. V was pared by 4 bases and J by 4 bases, with 5 bases of the junction left unmatched.

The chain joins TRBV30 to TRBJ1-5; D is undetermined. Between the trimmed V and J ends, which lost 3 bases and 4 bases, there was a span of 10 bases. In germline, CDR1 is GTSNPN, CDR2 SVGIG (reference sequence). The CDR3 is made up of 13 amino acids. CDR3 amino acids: CAWSGRVNQPQHF. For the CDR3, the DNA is TGTGCCTGGAGCGGGAGAGTGAATCAGCCCCAGCATTTT.

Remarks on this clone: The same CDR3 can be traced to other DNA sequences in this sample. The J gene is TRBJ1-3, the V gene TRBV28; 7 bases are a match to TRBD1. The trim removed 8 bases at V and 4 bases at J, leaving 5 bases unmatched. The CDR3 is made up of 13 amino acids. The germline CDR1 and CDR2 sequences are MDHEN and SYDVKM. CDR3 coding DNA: TGTGCCAGCTCTGGGACAGTAGGAAACACCATATATTTT. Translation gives CASSGTVGNTIYF.

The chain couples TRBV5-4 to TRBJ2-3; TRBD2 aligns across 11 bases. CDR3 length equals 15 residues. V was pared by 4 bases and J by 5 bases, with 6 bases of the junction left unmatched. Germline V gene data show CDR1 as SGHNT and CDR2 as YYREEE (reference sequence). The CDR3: CASSLPGTSGDTQYF. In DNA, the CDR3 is TGTGCCAGCAGCCTCCCCGGGACTAGCGGAGATACGCAGTATTTT.

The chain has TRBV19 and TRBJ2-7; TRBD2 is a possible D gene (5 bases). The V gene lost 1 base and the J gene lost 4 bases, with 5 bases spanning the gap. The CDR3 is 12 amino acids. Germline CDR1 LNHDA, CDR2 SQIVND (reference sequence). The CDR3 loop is CASSIGGYEQYF. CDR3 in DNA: TGTGCCAGTAGTATAGGAGGGTACGAGCAGTACTTC.

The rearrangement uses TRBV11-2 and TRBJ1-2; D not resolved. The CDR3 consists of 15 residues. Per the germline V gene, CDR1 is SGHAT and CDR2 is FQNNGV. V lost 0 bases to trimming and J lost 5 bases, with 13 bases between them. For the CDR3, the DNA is TGTGCCAGCAGCTTAGAGGTAGCAGAAGTTTATGGCTACACCTTC. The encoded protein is CASSLEVAEVYGYTF.

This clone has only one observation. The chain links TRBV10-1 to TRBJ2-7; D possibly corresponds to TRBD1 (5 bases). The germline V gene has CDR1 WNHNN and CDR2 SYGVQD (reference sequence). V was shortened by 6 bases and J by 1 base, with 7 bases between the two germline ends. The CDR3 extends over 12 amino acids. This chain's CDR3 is CASSQGSYEQYF. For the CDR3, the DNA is TGCGCCAGCAGCCAGGGATCCTACGAGCAGTACTTC.

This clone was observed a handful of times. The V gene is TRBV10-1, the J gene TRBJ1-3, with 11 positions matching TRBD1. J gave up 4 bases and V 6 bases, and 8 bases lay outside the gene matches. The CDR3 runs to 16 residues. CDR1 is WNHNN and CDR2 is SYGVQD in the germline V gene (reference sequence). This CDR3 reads CASRLDRGPRGNTIYF. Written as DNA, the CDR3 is TGCGCCAGCAGGTTGGACAGGGGGCCTAGAGGAAACACCATATATTTT.

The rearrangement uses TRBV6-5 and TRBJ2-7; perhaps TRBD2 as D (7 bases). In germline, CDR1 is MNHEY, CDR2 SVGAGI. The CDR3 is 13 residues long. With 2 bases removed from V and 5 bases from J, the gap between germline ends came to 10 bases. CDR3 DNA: TGTGCCAGCAGTTACGGGGGGGCGGACGAGCAGTACTTC. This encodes CASSYGGADEQYF.

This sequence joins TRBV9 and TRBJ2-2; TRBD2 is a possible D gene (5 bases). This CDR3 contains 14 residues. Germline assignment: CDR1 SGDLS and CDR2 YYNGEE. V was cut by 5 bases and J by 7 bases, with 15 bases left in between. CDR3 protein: CASSSGESGGELFF. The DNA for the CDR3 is TGTGCCAGCAGTTCTGGAGAAAGCGGCGGGGAGCTGTTTTTT.

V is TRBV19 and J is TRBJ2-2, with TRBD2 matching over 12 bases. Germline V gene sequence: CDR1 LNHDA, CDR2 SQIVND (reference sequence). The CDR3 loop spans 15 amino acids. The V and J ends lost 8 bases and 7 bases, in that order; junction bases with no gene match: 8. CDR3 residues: CASFRLAGEGGELFF. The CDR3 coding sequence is TGTGCCAGTTTCAGACTAGCGGGAGAAGGCGGGGAGCTGTTTTTT.

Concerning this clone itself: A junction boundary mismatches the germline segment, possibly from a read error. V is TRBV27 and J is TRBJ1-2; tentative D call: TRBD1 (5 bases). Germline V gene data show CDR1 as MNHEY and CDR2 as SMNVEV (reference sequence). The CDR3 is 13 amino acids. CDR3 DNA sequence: TGTGCCAGCAGGTTATTTGGGGGGGACGGCTACACCTTC. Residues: CASRLFGGDGYTF.

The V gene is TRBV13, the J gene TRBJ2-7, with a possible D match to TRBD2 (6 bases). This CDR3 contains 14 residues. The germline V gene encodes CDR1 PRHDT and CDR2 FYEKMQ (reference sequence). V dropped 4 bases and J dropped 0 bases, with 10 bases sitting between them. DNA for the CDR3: TGTGCCAGCAGCTGGGGCGGGAACTCCTACGAGCAGTACTTC. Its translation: CASSWGGNSYEQYF.

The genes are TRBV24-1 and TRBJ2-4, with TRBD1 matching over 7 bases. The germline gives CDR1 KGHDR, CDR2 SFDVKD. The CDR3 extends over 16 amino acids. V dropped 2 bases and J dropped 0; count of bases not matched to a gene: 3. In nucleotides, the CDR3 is TGTGCCACCAGTGATTCCACAGGGGTAGCCAAAAACATTCAGTACTTC. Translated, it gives CATSDSTGVAKNIQYF.

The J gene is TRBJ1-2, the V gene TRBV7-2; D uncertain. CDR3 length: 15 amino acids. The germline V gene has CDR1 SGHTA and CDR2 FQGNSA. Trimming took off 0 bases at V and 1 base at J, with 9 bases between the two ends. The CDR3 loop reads CASSLARGVNYGYTF. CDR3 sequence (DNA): TGTGCCAGCAGCTTAGCCCGGGGAGTTAACTATGGCTACACCTTC.

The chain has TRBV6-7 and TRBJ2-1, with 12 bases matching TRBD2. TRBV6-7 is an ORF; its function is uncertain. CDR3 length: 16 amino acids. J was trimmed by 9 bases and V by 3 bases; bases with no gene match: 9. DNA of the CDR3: TGTGCCAGCAGTTATTCTAGCGGGAGGGGACCTACTGAGCAGTTCTTC. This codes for CASSYSSGRGPTEQFF.